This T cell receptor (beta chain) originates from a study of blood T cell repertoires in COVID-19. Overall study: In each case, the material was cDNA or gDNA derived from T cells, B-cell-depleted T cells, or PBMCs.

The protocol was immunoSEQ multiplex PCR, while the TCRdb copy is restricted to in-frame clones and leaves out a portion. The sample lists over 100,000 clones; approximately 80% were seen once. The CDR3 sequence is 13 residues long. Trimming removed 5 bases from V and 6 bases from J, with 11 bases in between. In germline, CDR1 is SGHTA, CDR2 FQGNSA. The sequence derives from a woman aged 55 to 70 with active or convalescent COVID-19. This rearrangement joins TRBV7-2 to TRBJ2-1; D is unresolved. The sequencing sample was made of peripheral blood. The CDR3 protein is CASSTASFNEQFF. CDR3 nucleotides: TGTGCCAGCAGCACGGCTAGTTTCAATGAGCAGTTCTTC.